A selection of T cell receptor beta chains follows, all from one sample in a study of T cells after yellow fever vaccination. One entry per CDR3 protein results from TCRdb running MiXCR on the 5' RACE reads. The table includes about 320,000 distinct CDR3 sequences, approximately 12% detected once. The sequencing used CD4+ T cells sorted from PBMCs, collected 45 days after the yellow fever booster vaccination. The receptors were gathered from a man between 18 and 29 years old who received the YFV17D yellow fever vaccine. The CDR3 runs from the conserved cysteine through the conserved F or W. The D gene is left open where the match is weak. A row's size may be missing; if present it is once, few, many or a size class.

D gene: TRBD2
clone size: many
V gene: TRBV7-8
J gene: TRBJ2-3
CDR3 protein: CASSSPGGGTSTDTQYF
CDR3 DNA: TGTGCCAGCAGCTCCCCGGGGGGGGGGACAAGCACAGATACGCAGTATTTT

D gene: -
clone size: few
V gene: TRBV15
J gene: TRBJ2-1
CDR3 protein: CATSPRHANEQFF
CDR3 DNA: TGTGCCACCAGCCCCCGACACGCGAATGAGCAGTTCTTC

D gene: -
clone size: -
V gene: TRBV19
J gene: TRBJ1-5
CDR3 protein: CASSILARDQPQHF
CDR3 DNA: TGTGCCAGTAGTATTTTAGCCCGGGATCAGCCCCAGCATTTT

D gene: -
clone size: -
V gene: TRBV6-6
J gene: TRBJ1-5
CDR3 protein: CASSGPGGGSNQPQHF
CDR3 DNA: TGTGCCAGCAGCGGCCCGGGGGGAGGGAGCAATCAGCCCCAGCATTTT

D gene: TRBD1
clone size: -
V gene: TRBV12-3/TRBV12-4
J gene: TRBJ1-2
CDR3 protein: CASSLGRNRGSHGYTF
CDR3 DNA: TGTGCCAGCAGTTTAGGCCGGAACAGGGGATCACATGGCTACACCTTC

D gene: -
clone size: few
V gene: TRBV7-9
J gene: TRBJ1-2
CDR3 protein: CASSQTEIYGYTF
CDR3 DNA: TGTGCCAGCAGCCAGACAGAGATCTATGGCTACACCTTC

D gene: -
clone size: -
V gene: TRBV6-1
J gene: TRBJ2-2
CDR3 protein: CASSEARGTGNTGELFF
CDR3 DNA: TGTGCCAGCAGTGAAGCTAGGGGGACGGGGAACACCGGGGAGCTGTTTTTT

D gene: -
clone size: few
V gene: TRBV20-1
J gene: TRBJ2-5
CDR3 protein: CSARDFGGGVRTQYF
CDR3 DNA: TGCAGTGCTAGAGATTTTGGAGGGGGGGTTAGGACCCAGTACTTC

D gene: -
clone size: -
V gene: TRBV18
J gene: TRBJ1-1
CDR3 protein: CASSPGTGRRTEAFF
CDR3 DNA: TGTGCCAGCTCACCAGGTACGGGGAGGCGGACTGAAGCTTTCTTT

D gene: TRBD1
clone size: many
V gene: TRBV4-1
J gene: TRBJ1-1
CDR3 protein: CASSKDREPEAFF
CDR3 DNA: TGCGCCAGCAGCAAGGACAGGGAGCCTGAAGCTTTCTTT

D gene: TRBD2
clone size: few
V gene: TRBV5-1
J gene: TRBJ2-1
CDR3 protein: CASSYLLAGGPYNEQFF
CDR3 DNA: TGCGCCAGCAGCTACCTCCTAGCGGGGGGTCCCTACAATGAGCAGTTCTTC

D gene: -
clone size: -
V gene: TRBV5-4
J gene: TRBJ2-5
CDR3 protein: CASSVPRDAETQYF
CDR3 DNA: TGTGCCAGCAGCGTTCCCAGGGACGCAGAGACCCAGTACTTC

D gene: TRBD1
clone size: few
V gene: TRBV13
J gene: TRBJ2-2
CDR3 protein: CASSLGTGGVRSGELFF
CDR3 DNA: TGTGCCAGCAGCTTGGGGACAGGGGGCGTTCGATCCGGGGAGCTGTTTTTT

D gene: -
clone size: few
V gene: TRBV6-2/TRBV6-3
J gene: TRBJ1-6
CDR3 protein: CASSYGSSSYNSPLHF
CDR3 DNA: TGTGCCAGCAGTTACGGGTCAAGCTCCTATAATTCACCCCTCCACTTT

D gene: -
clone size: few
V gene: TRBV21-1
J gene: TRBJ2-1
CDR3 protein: CASPGGGQFF
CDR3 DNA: TGTGCCAGCCCTGGGGGGGGGCAGTTCTTC

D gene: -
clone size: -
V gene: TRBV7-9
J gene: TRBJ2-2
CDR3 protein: CASSARPTGELFF
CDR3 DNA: TGTGCCAGCAGCGCGCGACCGACCGGGGAGCTGTTTTTT

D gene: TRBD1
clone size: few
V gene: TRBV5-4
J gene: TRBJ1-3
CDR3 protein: CASSPWTGEGNTIYF
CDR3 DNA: TGTGCCAGCAGCCCTTGGACAGGGGAAGGAAACACCATATATTTT

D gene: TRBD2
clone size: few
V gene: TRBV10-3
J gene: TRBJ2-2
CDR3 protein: CAISPGRAVDSTNTGELFF
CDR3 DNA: TGTGCCATCAGCCCCGGGAGGGCGGTGGACTCGACGAACACCGGGGAGCTGTTTTTT

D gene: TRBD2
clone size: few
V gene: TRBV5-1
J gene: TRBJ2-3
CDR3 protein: CASTRSGGPADTQYF
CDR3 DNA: TGCGCCAGCACCCGATCGGGGGGGCCCGCAGATACGCAGTATTTT

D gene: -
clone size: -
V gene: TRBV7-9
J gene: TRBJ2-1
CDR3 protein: CASSRGRVITYEQFF
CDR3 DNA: TGTGCCAGCAGCCGGGGCAGGGTAATCACGTATGAGCAGTTCTTC

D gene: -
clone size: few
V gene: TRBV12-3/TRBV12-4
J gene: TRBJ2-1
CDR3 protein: CASINYRGGEQFF
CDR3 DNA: TGTGCCAGCATCAATTACAGGGGGGGTGAGCAGTTCTTC

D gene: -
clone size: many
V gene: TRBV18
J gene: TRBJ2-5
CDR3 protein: CASSPRETQYF
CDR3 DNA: TGTGCCAGCTCACCTCGGGAGACCCAGTACTTC

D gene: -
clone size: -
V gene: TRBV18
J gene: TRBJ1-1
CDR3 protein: CASSPADLNTEAFF
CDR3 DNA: TGTGCCAGCTCACCCGCTGATCTGAACACTGAAGCTTTCTTT

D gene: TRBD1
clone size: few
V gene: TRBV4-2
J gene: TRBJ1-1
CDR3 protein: CASSQDYTQGVNGAFF
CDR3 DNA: TGTGCCAGCAGCCAAGATTATACACAGGGGGTTAACGGAGCTTTCTTT

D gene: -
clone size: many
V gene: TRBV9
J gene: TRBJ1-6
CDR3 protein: CASSVAATRYNSPLHF
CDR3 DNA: TGTGCCAGCAGCGTAGCGGCCACCCGATATAATTCACCCCTCCACTTT